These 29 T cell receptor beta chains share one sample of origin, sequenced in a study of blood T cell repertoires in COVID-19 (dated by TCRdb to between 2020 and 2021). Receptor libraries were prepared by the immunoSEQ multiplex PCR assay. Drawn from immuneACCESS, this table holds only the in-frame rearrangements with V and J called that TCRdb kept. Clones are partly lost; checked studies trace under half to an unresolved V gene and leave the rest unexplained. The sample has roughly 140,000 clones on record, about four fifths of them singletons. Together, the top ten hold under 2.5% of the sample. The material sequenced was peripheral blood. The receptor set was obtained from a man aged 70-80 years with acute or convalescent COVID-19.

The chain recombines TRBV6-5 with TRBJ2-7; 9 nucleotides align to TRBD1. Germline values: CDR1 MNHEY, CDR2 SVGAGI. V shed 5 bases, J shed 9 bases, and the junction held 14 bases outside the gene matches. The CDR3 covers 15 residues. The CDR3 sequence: CASSREGTGQSGQYF. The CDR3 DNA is TGTGCCAGCAGTCGCGAGGGGACAGGGCAATCCGGGCAGTACTTC.

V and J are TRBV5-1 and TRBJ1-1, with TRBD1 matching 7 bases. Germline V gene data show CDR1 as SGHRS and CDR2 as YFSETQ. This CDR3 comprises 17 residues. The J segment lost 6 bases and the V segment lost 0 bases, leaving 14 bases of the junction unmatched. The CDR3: CASSLVGAGGFVSEAFF. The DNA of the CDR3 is TGCGCCAGCAGCTTGGTAGGGGCAGGGGGTTTTGTCTCTGAAGCTTTCTTT.

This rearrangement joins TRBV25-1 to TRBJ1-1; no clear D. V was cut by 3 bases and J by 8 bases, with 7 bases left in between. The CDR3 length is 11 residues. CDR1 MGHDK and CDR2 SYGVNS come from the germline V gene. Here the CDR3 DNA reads TGTGCCAGCAGTGATTTCCCGGAAGCTTTCTTT. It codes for CASSDFPEAFF. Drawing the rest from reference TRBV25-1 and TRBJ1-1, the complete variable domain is EADIYQTPRYLVIGTGKKITLECSQTMGHDKMYWYQQDPGMELHLIHYSYGVNSTEKGDLSSESTVSRIRTEHFPLTLESARPSHTSQYLCASSDFPEAFFGQGTRLTVV.

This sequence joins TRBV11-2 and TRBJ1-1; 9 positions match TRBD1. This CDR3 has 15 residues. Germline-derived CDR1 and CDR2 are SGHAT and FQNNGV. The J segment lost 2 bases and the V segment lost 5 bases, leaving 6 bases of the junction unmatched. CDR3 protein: CASSLQGAKNTEAFF. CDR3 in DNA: TGTGCCAGCAGCCTACAGGGGGCCAAAAACACTGAAGCTTTCTTT.

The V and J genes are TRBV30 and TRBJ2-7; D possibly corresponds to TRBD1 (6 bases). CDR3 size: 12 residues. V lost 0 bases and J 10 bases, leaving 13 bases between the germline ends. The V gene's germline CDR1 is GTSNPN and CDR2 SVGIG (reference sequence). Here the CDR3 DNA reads TGTGCCTGGAGTGTCATTACAGGGAGCCAGTACTTC. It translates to CAWSVITGSQYF.

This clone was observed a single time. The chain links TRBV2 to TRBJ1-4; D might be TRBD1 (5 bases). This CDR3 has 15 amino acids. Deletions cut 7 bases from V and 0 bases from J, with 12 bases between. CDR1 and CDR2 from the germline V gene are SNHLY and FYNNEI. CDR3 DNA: TGTGCCAGCATTCCCAGGGCCACAACTAATGAAAAACTGTTTTTT. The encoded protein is CASIPRATTNEKLFF. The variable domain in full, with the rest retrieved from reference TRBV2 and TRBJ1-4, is EPEVTQTPSHQVTQMGQEVILRCVPISNHLYFYWYRQILGQKVEFLVSFYNNEISEKSEIFDDQFSVERPDGSNFTLKIRSTKLEDSAMYFCASIPRATTNEKLFFGSGTQLSVL.

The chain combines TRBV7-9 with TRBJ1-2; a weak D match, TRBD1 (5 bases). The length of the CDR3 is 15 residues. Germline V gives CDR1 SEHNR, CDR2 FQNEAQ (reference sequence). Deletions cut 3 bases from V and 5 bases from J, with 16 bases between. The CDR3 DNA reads TGTGCCAGCAGCTTGCGCGGCGGGGCCCAATATGGCTACACCTTC. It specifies CASSLRGGAQYGYTF. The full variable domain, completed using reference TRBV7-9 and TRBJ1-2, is DTGVSQNPRHKITKRGQNVTFRCDPISEHNRLYWYRQTLGQGPEFLTYFQNEAQLEKSRLLSDRFSAERPKGSFSTLEIQRTEQGDSAMYLCASSLRGGAQYGYTFGSGTRLTVV.

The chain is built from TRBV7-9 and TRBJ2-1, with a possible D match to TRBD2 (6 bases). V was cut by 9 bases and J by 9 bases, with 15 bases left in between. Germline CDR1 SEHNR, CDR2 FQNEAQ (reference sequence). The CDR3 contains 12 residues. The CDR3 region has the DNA TGTGCCAGTAACCGGGAGCCGGTTGAGCAGTTCTTC. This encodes CASNREPVEQFF.

CDR3 residues: CASTDGLISNQPQHF. CDR3 nucleotides: TGTGCCAGCACAGACGGACTGATTAGCAATCAGCCCCAGCATTTT. V and J are TRBV6-5 and TRBJ1-5; D gene unclear. This CDR3 comprises 15 residues. The germline V gene has CDR1 MNHEY and CDR2 SVGAGI. V shed 7 bases and J shed 0 bases, with 13 bases lying between them.

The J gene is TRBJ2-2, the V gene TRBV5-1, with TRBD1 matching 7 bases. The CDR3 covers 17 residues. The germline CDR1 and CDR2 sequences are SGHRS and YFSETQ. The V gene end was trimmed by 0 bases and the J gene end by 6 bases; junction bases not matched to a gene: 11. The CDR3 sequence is CASSLEDVTGWAGELFF. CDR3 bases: TGCGCCAGCAGCTTGGAGGACGTGACAGGGTGGGCCGGGGAGCTGTTTTTT.

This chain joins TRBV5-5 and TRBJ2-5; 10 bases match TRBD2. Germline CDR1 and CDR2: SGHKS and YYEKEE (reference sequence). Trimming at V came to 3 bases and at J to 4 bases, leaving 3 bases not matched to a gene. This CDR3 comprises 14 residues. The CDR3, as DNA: TGTGCCAGCAGCTGGACTAGCGGCCCAGAGACCCAGTACTTC. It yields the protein CASSWTSGPETQYF.

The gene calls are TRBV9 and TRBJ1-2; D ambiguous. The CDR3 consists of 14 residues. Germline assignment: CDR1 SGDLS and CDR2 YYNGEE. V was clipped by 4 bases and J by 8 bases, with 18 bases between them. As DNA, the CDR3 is TGTGCCAGCAGCCCAGATGAGGGTGTCTACGGCTACACCTTC. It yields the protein CASSPDEGVYGYTF.

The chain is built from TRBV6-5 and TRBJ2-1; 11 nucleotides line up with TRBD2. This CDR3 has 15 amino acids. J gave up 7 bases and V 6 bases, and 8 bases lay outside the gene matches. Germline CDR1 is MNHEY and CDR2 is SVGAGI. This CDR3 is CASSQGTSGRNEQFF. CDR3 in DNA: TGTGCCAGCAGCCAAGGGACTAGCGGTCGGAATGAGCAGTTCTTC.

The chain's CDR3 is CASSQDVEASGGAGEQYF. In DNA form, the CDR3 reads TGCGCCAGCAGCCAAGATGTAGAGGCTAGCGGGGGGGCGGGCGAGCAGTACTTC. The chain couples TRBV4-1 to TRBJ2-7; 12 bases are shared with TRBD2. Germline V gene sequence: CDR1 MGHRA, CDR2 YSYEKL. There are 18 residues in the CDR3. The V segment lost 0 bases and the J segment 6 bases; nucleotides outside the gene matches: 12.

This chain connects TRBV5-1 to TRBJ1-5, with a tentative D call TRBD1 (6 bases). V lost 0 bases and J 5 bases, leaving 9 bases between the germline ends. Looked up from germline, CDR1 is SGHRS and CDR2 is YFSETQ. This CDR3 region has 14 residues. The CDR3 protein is CASSLESGDQPQHF. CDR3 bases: TGCGCCAGCAGCTTGGAGTCAGGGGATCAGCCCCAGCATTTT.

CDR3 sequence (DNA): TGTGCCAGCAGCTTGAGGCGACAGGGGGGGCTCACCGGGGAGCTGTTTTTT. Translating it yields CASSLRRQGGLTGELFF. The chain combines TRBV5-4 with TRBJ2-2; TRBD1 agrees at 9 bases. CDR1 and CDR2 (germline): SGHNT, YYREEE (reference sequence). The CDR3 length is 17 residues. The junction had 8 bases not matched to a gene; V was cut back by 1 base and J by 4 bases.

The CDR3 coding sequence is TGTGCCAGCAGCCAGGGAAGGGTCACAGATACGCAGTATTTT. The encoded protein is CASSQGRVTDTQYF. V and J are TRBV7-3 and TRBJ2-3; tentative D call: TRBD1 (5 bases). V was cut by 5 bases and J by 2 bases, with 11 bases left in between. The CDR3 spans 14 residues. Germline CDR1 and CDR2: SGHTA and FQGTGA. The entire variable domain, with the rest obtained from reference TRBV7-3 and TRBJ2-3, is as follows: GAGVSQTPSNKVTEKGKYVELRCDPISGHTALYWYRQSLGQGPEFLIYFQGTGAADDSGLPNDRFFAVRPEGSVSTLKIQRTERGDSAVYLCASSQGRVTDTQYFGPGTRLTVL.

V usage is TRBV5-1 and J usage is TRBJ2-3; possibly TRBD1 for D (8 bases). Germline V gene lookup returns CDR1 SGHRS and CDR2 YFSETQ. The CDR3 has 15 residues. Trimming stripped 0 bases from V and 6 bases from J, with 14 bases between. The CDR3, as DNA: TGCGCCAGCAGCTTGGGAGACAGGGGAGGGGATACGCAGTATTTT. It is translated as CASSLGDRGGDTQYF.

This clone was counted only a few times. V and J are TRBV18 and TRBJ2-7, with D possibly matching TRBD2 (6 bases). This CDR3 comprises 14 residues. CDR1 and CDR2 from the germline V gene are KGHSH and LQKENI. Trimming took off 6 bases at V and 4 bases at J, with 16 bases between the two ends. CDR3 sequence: CASSLTRGTYEQYF. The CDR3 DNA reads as TGTGCCAGCTCCCTGACTCGCGGGACTTACGAGCAGTACTTC.

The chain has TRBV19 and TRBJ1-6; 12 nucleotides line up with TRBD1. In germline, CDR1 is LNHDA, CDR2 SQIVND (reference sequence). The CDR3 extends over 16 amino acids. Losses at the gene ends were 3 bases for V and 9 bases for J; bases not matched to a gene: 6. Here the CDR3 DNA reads TGTGCCAGTAGTATTTTCGGGACAGGGGGCCGTTCACCCCTCCACTTT. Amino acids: CASSIFGTGGRSPLHF. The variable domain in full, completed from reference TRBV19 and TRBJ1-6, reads DGGITQSPKYLFRKEGQNVTLSCEQNLNHDAMYWYRQDPGQGLRLIYYSQIVNDFQKGDIAEGYSVSREKKESFPLTVTSAQKNPTAFYLCASSIFGTGGRSPLHFGNGTRLTVT.

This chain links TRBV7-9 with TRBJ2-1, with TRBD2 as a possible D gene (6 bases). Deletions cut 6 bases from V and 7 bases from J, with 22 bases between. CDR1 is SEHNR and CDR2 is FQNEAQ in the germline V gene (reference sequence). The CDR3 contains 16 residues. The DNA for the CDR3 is TGTGCCAGCAGTCTAGTAGGGACTTATCCTATAAATGAGCAGTTCTTC. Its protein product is CASSLVGTYPINEQFF. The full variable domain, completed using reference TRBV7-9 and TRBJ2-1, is DTGVSQNPRHKITKRGQNVTFRCDPISEHNRLYWYRQTLGQGPEFLTYFQNEAQLEKSRLLSDRFSAERPKGSFSTLEIQRTEQGDSAMYLCASSLVGTYPINEQFFGPGTRLTVL.

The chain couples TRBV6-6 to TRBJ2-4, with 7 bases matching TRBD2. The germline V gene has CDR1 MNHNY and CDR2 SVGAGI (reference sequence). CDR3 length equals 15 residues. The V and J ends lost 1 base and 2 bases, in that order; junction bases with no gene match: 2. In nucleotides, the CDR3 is TGTGCCAGCAGTTACTTGGGAGGGACCAAAAACATTCAGTACTTC. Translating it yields CASSYLGGTKNIQYF.

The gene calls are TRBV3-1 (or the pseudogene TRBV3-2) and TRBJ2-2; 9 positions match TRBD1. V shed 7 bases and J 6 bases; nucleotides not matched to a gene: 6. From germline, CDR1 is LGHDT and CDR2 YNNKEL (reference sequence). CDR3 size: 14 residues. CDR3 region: CASTRDRVAGELFF. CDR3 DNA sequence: TGTGCCAGCACCCGGGACAGGGTGGCCGGGGAGCTGTTTTTT.

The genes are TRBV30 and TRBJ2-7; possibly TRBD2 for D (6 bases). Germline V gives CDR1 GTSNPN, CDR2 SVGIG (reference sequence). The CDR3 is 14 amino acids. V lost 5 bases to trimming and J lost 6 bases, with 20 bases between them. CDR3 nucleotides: TGTGCCTGGGGTTCGGGACTGGGGCCCATCGAGCAGTACTTC. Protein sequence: CAWGSGLGPIEQYF.

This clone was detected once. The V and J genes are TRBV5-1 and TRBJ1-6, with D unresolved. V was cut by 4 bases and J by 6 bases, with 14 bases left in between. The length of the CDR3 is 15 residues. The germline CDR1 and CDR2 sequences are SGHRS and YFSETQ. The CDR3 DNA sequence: TGCGCCAGCAGCGCTAACAGTTACTCTAATTCACCCCTCCACTTT. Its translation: CASSANSYSNSPLHF.

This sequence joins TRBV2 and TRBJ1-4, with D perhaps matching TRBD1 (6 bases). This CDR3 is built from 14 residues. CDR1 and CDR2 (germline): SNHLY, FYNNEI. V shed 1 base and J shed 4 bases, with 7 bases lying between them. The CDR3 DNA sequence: TGTGCCAGCAGTGAAGGAGGGGGTAATGAAAAACTGTTTTTT. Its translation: CASSEGGGNEKLFF.

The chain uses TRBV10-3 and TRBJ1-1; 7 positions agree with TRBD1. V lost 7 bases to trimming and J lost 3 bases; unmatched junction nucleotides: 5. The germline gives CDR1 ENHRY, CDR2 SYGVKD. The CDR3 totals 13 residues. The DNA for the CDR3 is TGTGCCATCACAGGGGGAAGGGACACTGAAGCTTTCTTT. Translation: CAITGGRDTEAFF.

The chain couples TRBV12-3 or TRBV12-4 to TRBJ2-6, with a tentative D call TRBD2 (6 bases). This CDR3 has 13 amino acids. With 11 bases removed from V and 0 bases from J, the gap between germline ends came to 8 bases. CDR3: CAAGSSGANVLTF. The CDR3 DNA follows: TGTGCCGCGGGGAGCTCTGGGGCCAACGTCCTGACTTTC.

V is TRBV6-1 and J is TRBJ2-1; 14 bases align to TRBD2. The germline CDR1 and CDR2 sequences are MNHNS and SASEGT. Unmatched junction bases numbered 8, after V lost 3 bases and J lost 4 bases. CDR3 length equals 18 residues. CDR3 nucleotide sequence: TGTGCCAGCAGTGATCTCGGACTAGCGGGAGGCTATTACAATGAGCAGTTCTTC. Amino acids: CASSDLGLAGGYYNEQFF.